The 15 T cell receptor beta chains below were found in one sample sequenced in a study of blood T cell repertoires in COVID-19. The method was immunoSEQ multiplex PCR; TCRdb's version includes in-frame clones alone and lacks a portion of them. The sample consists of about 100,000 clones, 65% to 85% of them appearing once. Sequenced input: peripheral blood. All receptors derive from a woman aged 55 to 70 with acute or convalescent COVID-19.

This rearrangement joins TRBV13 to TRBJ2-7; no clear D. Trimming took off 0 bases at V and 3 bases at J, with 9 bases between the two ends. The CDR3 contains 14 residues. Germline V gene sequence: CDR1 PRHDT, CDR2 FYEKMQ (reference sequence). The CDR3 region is CASSLGLQIYEQYF. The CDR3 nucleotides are TGTGCCAGCAGCTTAGGCCTCCAGATCTACGAGCAGTACTTC.

CDR3 protein: CAISVGTGVGTEAFF. Here the CDR3 DNA reads TGTGCCATCAGTGTAGGGACAGGGGTGGGCACTGAAGCTTTCTTT. The gene calls are TRBV10-3 and TRBJ1-1, with TRBD1 identical over 10 bases. After removal of 4 bases from V and 4 bases from J, the junction contained 6 bases not matched to a gene. The germline V gene encodes CDR1 ENHRY and CDR2 SYGVKD. CDR3 length: 15 amino acids.

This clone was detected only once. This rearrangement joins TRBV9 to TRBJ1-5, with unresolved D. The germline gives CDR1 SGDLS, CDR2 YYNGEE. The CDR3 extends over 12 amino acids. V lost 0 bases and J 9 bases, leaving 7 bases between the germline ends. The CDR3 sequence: CASSVGAGPQHF. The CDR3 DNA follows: TGTGCCAGCAGCGTAGGGGCTGGGCCCCAGCATTTT.

In nucleotides, the CDR3 is TGTGCCTGGAGTTCTCCAGGGGAGATCTCTGGAAACACCATATATTTT. Amino acid sequence: CAWSSPGEISGNTIYF. This rearrangement joins TRBV30 to TRBJ1-3, with a possible D match to TRBD1 (6 bases). Germline CDR1 is GTSNPN and CDR2 is SVGIG (reference sequence). The CDR3 extends over 16 amino acids. V was pared by 2 bases and J by 0 bases, with 14 bases between.

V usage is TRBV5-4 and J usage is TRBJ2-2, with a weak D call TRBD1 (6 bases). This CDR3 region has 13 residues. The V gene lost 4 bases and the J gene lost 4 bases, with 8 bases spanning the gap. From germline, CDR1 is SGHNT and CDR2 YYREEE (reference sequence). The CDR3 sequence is CASSSRGTGELFF. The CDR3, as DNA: TGTGCCAGCAGCAGCAGGGGCACCGGGGAGCTGTTTTTT.

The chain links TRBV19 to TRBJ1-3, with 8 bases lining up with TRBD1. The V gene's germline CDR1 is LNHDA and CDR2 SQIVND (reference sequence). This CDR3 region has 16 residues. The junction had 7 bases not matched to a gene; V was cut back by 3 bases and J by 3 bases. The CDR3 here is CASSIGQGSGGNTIYF. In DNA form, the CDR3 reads TGTGCCAGTAGTATCGGACAGGGAAGCGGTGGAAACACCATATATTTT.

CDR3 sequence reads: CASSPSGGAQTQYF. CDR3 in DNA: TGTGCCAGCAGCCCTAGCGGGGGGGCACAGACCCAGTACTTC. The chain employs TRBV7-3 and TRBJ2-5; 12 nucleotides line up with TRBD2. The CDR3 contains 14 residues. The germline V gene has CDR1 SGHTA and CDR2 FQGTGA. The V gene end was trimmed by 5 bases and the J gene end by 6 bases; junction bases not matched to a gene: 4.

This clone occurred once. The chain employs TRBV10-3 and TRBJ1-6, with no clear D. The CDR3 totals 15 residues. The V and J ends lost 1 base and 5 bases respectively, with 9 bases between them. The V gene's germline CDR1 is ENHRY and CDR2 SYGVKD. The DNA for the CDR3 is TGTGCCATCAGTGAGTATGACGGAGATAATTCACCCCTCCACTTT. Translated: CAISEYDGDNSPLHF.

CDR3 amino acids: CASSQARGRTEAFF. In DNA form, the CDR3 reads TGTGCCAGCAGCCAAGCCAGGGGACGCACTGAAGCTTTCTTT. The chain joins TRBV3-1 (or the pseudogene TRBV3-2) to TRBJ1-1; TRBD1 is a possible D gene (6 bases). Germline CDR1 LGHDT, CDR2 YNNKEL (reference sequence). The CDR3 loop spans 14 amino acids. Trimming cost V 1 base and J 4 bases, with 10 bases left between them.

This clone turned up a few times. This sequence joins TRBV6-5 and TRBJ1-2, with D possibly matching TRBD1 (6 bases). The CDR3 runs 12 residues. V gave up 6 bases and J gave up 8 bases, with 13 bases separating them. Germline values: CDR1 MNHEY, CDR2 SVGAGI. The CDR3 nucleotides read TGTGCCAGCAGCGACCCTACAGGGGGCTACACCTTC. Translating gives CASSDPTGGYTF.

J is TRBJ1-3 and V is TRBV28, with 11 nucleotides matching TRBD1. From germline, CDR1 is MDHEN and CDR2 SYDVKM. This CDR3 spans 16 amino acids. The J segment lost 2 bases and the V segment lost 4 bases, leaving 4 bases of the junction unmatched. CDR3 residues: CASSWTGGLAGNTIYF. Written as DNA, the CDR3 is TGTGCCAGCAGTTGGACAGGGGGCCTGGCTGGAAACACCATATATTTT.

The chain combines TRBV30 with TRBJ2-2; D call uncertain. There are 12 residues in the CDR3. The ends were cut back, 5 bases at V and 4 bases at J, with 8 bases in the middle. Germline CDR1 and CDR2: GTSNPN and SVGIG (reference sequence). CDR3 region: CAWDPGTGELFF. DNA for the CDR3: TGTGCCTGGGACCCAGGCACCGGGGAGCTGTTTTTT.

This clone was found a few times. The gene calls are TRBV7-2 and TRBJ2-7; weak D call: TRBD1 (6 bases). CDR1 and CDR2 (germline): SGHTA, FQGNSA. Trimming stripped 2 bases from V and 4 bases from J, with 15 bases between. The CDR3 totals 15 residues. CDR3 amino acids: CASSLSTGKGYEQYF. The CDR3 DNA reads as TGTGCCAGCAGCTTAAGCACAGGGAAGGGTTACGAGCAGTACTTC.

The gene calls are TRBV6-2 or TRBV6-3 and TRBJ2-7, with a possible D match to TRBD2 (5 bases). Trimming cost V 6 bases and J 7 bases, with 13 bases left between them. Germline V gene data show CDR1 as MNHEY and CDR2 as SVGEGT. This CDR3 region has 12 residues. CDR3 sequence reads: CASSPVGEEQYF. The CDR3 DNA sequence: TGTGCCAGCAGCCCCGTCGGGGAGGAGCAGTACTTC.

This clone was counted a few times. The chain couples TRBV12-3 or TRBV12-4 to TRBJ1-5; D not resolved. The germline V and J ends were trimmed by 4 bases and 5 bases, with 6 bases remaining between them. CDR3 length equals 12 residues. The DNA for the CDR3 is TGTGCCAGCAGTTCTCTCGATCAGCCCCAGCATTTT. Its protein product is CASSSLDQPQHF.